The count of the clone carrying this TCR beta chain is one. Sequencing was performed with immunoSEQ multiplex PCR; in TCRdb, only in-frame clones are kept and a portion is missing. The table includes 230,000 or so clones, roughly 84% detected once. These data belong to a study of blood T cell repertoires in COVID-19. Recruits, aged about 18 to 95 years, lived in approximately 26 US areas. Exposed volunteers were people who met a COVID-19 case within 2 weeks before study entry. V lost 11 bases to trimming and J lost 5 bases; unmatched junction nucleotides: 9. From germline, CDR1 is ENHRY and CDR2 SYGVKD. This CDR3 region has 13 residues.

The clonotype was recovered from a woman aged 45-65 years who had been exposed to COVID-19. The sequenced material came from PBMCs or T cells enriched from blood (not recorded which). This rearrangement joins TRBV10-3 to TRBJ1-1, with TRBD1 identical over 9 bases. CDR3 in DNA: TGTGCCCACTCGACAGGGGGGAGGACTGAAGCTTTCTTT. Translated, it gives CAHSTGGRTEAFF.